This is a list of T cell receptor beta chains from one sample in a study of CXCR3-negative and CXCR3-positive naive CD8 T cells. TCRdb reworked the 5' RACE reads into one entry per CDR3 protein, no DNA. The specimen's table records fewer than 140,000 distinct CDR3 sequences. Sequencing was carried out using naive CXCR3+ CD8+ T cells from blood. The origin of the receptors is a human donor in good health. Some clones in this sample may be carry-over from other donors' samples. CDR3s include the opening cysteine and the closing phenylalanine or tryptophan.

V gene: TRBV10-3
J gene: TRBJ2-3
CDR3 protein: CAILRADTQYF

V gene: TRBV3-1
J gene: TRBJ1-6
CDR3 protein: CASSQGEGENSPLHF

V gene: TRBV7-9
J gene: TRBJ2-7
CDR3 protein: CASSPAAAYEQYF

V gene: TRBV7-9
J gene: TRBJ2-3
CDR3 protein: CASSLEQLSTDTQYF

V gene: TRBV13
J gene: TRBJ2-6
CDR3 protein: CASRRDRDTSSGANVLTF

V gene: TRBV5-1
J gene: TRBJ2-1
CDR3 protein: CASSVGGDYNEQFF

V gene: TRBV6-5
J gene: TRBJ2-1
CDR3 protein: CASSRRDSYNEQFF

V gene: TRBV14
J gene: TRBJ2-7
CDR3 protein: CASSQFLRGSEQYF

V gene: TRBV12-3/TRBV12-4
J gene: TRBJ1-1
CDR3 protein: CASSFAESDTEAFF

V gene: TRBV21-1
J gene: TRBJ2-3
CDR3 protein: CDSSRRRGTQYF

V gene: TRBV6-6
J gene: TRBJ2-7
CDR3 protein: CASSYYFLERTSVYEQYF

V gene: TRBV7-9
J gene: TRBJ2-3
CDR3 protein: CASSTSPGSSTDTQYF

V gene: TRBV12-5
J gene: TRBJ2-3
CDR3 protein: CASVARATDTQYF

V gene: TRBV2
J gene: TRBJ1-1
CDR3 protein: CASSDGRMNTEAFF

V gene: TRBV2
J gene: TRBJ2-1
CDR3 protein: CASSEGLAGVNEQFF

V gene: TRBV4-1
J gene: TRBJ1-1
CDR3 protein: CASSHSRASEAFF

V gene: TRBV29-1
J gene: TRBJ2-3
CDR3 protein: CSAAGHSTDTQYF

V gene: TRBV25-1
J gene: TRBJ1-1
CDR3 protein: CASSVTTEAFF

V gene: TRBV7-2
J gene: TRBJ2-2
CDR3 protein: CASSLLAGGAGELFF

V gene: TRBV11-2
J gene: TRBJ2-1
CDR3 protein: CASSPSGNRDNEQFF

V gene: TRBV21-1
J gene: TRBJ1-5
CDR3 protein: CASSCPGQGISVQPQHF

V gene: TRBV30
J gene: TRBJ1-1
CDR3 protein: CAWGRDSLMNTEAFF

V gene: TRBV5-1
J gene: TRBJ2-7
CDR3 protein: CASSLAGPGGDEQYF

V gene: TRBV6-2/TRBV6-3
J gene: TRBJ2-5
CDR3 protein: CASSPSWTQYF

V gene: TRBV11-3
J gene: TRBJ2-1
CDR3 protein: CASSPQTGGSAYNEQFF

V gene: TRBV25-1
J gene: TRBJ1-1
CDR3 protein: CASSEYGGTGTEAFF

V gene: TRBV5-1
J gene: TRBJ2-7
CDR3 protein: CASSLSRGNYEQYF

V gene: TRBV4-1
J gene: TRBJ2-6
CDR3 protein: CASSPGTETPSGANVLTF

V gene: TRBV29-1
J gene: TRBJ2-1
CDR3 protein: CSACSWASNEQFF

V gene: TRBV10-3
J gene: TRBJ2-3
CDR3 protein: CAISTSGGKDTQYF

V gene: TRBV29-1
J gene: TRBJ1-2
CDR3 protein: CSVPRDREDYGYTF

V gene: TRBV29-1
J gene: TRBJ2-1
CDR3 protein: CSVQNGFGNNEQFF

V gene: TRBV5-6
J gene: TRBJ2-7
CDR3 protein: CASGFRDRSYEQYF

V gene: TRBV7-3
J gene: TRBJ2-7
CDR3 protein: CASSLMGPRGSYEQYF

V gene: TRBV27
J gene: TRBJ2-1
CDR3 protein: CASRGQGSFDNEQFF

V gene: TRBV6-5
J gene: TRBJ1-1
CDR3 protein: CASSPNTEAFF

V gene: TRBV20-1
J gene: TRBJ2-4
CDR3 protein: CSALRDAKNIQYF

V gene: TRBV6-5
J gene: TRBJ2-2
CDR3 protein: CASSFIGTGDTGELFF

V gene: TRBV5-6
J gene: TRBJ2-2
CDR3 protein: CASSLAHGRWTGELFF

V gene: TRBV29-1
J gene: TRBJ1-2
CDR3 protein: CSVVIVTGIHGYTF

V gene: TRBV4-3
J gene: TRBJ1-1
CDR3 protein: CASSQGRDRGTEAFF

V gene: TRBV7-9
J gene: TRBJ2-1
CDR3 protein: CASSPTIRLYNEQFF

V gene: TRBV27
J gene: TRBJ1-5
CDR3 protein: CASRERGSNQPQHF

V gene: TRBV24-1
J gene: TRBJ2-1
CDR3 protein: CATRDGVRDEQFF

V gene: TRBV28
J gene: TRBJ1-4
CDR3 protein: CASKDRANEKLFF

V gene: TRBV28
J gene: TRBJ2-7
CDR3 protein: CASSGAGAGVAYEQYF

V gene: TRBV7-9
J gene: TRBJ1-5
CDR3 protein: CASSPTGLNQPQHF

V gene: TRBV7-3
J gene: TRBJ2-3
CDR3 protein: CASSLWGVSTDTQYF

V gene: TRBV4-3
J gene: TRBJ1-6
CDR3 protein: CASSQDRGSNSPLHF

V gene: TRBV29-1
J gene: TRBJ1-2
CDR3 protein: CSVGIRGGVEFCTF

V gene: TRBV10-2
J gene: TRBJ2-2
CDR3 protein: CASSPTGEDTGELFF

V gene: TRBV4-3
J gene: TRBJ1-2
CDR3 protein: CASSPSGNFYGYTF

V gene: TRBV5-1
J gene: TRBJ1-1
CDR3 protein: CASSLEGAPDTEAFF

V gene: TRBV13
J gene: TRBJ1-1
CDR3 protein: CASSFDGTVNTEAFF

V gene: TRBV4-3
J gene: TRBJ1-1
CDR3 protein: CASSQELGSPEAFF